This TCR beta chain was recorded in a study of vaccination effects on CD4 cells after COVID-19. Trimming removed 2 bases at V and 5 bases at J, with 16 bases between. The CDR3 totals 15 residues. CDR1 is SGHRS, CDR2 YFSETQ, per germline. Ahead of sequencing, the ViraFEST assay grew antigen-specific CD4+ T cells using viral peptide pools. Subsequent to a culture period of under 11 days, CD4+ T cells were isolated. Previously uninfected by SARS-CoV-2, the vaccine recipients also showed negative nucleocapsid antibodies. This clone was counted a single time. The antigen is undetermined. TCRdb's table, derived via immunoSEQ multiplex PCR, lists solely in-frame clones and lacks some. There are tens of thousands of clones in the sample; 60% to 85% occur only once, and 8% to 11% lies in the top ten.

This chain uses TRBV5-1 with TRBJ1-2; a weak D match, TRBD1 (6 bases). The receptor comes from a human donor who received a COVID-19 vaccine. Sequencing used CD4+ T cells from PBMCs cultured with SARS-CoV-2 spike peptides, obtained before COVID-19 vaccination. For the CDR3, the DNA is TGCGCCAGCAGCTTCAACGAGGGGGGTCGGTATGGCTACACCTTC. Protein sequence: CASSFNEGGRYGYTF.